The rows below give T cell receptor beta chains drawn from one sample of a study of blood T cell repertoires in COVID-19. Libraries were prepared by immunoSEQ multiplex PCR; TCRdb keeps only in-frame clonotypes and omits some of them. The sample lists approximately 210,000 clones, about four fifths occurring once. The sample taken for sequencing was PBMCs or T cells enriched from blood (not recorded which). Receptors were obtained from a woman in her sixties who had recovered from COVID-19. Each CDR3 is given without its conserved first and last residue.

v_call	j_call	cdr3_aa
TRBV7-9	TRBJ2-1	ASSLVLAGASEQF
TRBV6-5	TRBJ1-1	ASSLDRVAEAF
TRBV11-1	TRBJ2-7	ASSDSGRAYEQY
TRBV10-3	TRBJ1-6	AITGAPDSPLH
TRBV3-1/TRBV3-2	TRBJ1-2	ATRGGKLGGYT
TRBV29-1	TRBJ1-3	SVEDRVGNTIY
TRBV6-5	TRBJ1-5	ASSSDRGIQPQH
TRBV7-2	TRBJ2-7	ASSYLSGRVGEQY
TRBV19	TRBJ2-3	ASSLGLAGADTQY
TRBV6-5	TRBJ1-2	ASSPIDRGDGYT
TRBV5-1	TRBJ2-1	ASSLTLSGGDEQF
TRBV6-5	TRBJ2-1	ASRRESHEQF
TRBV3-1/TRBV3-2	TRBJ2-3	ASSPDRGPGDTQY
TRBV12-3/TRBV12-4	TRBJ1-2	ASSRDRSYGYT
TRBV9	TRBJ2-5	ASSRTWQETQY
TRBV5-1	TRBJ1-1	ASSRSGTGENTEAF
TRBV5-6	TRBJ1-1	ASSKGGQENTEAF
TRBV5-4	TRBJ2-1	ASTTGGTRVYNEQF